This T cell receptor (beta chain) was sequenced during a study of T cells after yellow fever vaccination. The study, taken as a whole, reports: Post-booster reappearance was seen for most primary-vaccination clones (about 96% CD4, 80% to 90% CD8).

Germline CDR1 and CDR2: MGHDK and SYGVNS. Trimming stripped 5 bases from V and 5 bases from J, with 9 bases between. The CDR3 runs 12 residues. In this sample, this clonotype turned up many times. Antigen specificity is unknown. TCRdb recomputed calls from the 5' RACE reads with MiXCR, one row per CDR3 protein. The sample has approximately 110,000 distinct CDR3 sequences; roughly 6.7% are singletons. The starting material was CD4+ T cells sorted from PBMCs, obtained around 10 days after the first yellow fever vaccination. The chain uses TRBV25-1 and TRBJ1-2, with D hard to call. The origin of this receptor is a man between 18 and 35 years old who received the YFV17D yellow fever vaccine. The CDR3 loop reads CASSSSVYGYTF. The CDR3 nucleotides are TGTGCCAGCAGTAGTTCTGTATATGGCTACACCTTC.